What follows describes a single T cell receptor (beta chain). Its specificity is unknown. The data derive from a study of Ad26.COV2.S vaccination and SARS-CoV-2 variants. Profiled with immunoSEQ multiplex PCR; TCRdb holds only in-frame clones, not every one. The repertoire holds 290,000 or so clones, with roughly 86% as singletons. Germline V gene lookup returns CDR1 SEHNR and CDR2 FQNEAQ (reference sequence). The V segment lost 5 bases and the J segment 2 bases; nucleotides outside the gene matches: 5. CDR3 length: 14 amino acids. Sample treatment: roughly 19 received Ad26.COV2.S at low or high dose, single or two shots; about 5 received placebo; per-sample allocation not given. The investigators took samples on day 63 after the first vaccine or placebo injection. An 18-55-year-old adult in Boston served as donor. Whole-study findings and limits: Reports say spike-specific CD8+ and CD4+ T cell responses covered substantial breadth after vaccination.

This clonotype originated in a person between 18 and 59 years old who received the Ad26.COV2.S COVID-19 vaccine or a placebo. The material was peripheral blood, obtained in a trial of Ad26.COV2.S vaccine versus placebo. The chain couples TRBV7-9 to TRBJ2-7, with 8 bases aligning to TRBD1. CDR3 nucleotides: TGTGCCAGCAGCCGGGGACAGGAACCCTACGAGCAGTACTTC. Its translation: CASSRGQEPYEQYF. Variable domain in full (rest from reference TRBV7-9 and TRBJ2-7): DTGVSQNPRHKITKRGQNVTFRCDPISEHNRLYWYRQTLGQGPEFLTYFQNEAQLEKSRLLSDRFSAERPKGSFSTLEIQRTEQGDSAMYLCASSRGQEPYEQYFGPGTRLTVT.